This T cell receptor (beta chain) was documented in a study of regulatory T cells in long-lasting Graves disease. The overall study: Disease was considered persistent Graves' disease after over 5 years of antithyroid drugs (with positive TSH receptor antibodies).

Libraries of TCR beta came from iRepertoire HTBI primers plus Arm-PCR of CDR3 regions. TCRdb re-called the multiplex PCR reads through MiXCR, storing one row per CDR3 protein. This sample yields about 310,000 distinct CDR3 sequences, of which approximately 20% are seen a single time; about 61% belongs to the top ten. A few counts support this clonotype. Its specificity is not known. Time point: persistent/refractory GD, antithyroid drugs over 5 years with positive TRAb. Extracted PBMC RNA gave rise to the TCR library. General observations from the study: Accuracy might have suffered from few samples.

The sample here was peripheral blood mononuclear cells (PBMCs), taken when the disease was refractory, from a patient treated with antithyroid drugs. The sequence was obtained from a female donor with Graves disease.

CDR3 nucleotide sequence: TGCGCCAGCAGCCAAGGACTCGGCAACGAGCAGTACTTC. Translating gives CASSQGLGNEQYF. The chain couples TRBV4-1 to TRBJ2-7; D not certain. The CDR3 is made up of 13 amino acids. The V end was cut by 1 base, the J end by 5 bases, with 9 bases between. CDR1 and CDR2 (germline): MGHRA, YSYEKL.